This entry concerns a single T cell receptor beta chain. This sample was taken from a study of CDR3 diversity in severe acne. TCRdb re-derived calls from the PCR reads in MiXCR, one entry per CDR3 protein. This table has fewer than 90,000 distinct CDR3 sequences, 45% to 50% appearing once. Specimen: blood. The sequence derives from a male donor with severe acne vulgaris.

The CDR3 is CASSLEGVNTEAFF. In DNA, the CDR3 is TGTGCCAGCAGCTTGGAGGGGGTGAACACTGAAGCTTTCTTT. The chain employs TRBV19 and TRBJ1-1, with D tentatively TRBD1 (6 bases). The germline V gene encodes CDR1 LNHDA and CDR2 SQIVND (reference sequence). V lost 9 bases, J lost 0 bases, and 14 bases lay in between. This CDR3 spans 14 amino acids.